The text below deals with one T cell receptor (beta chain). Its target is not known. This CDR3 has 12 amino acids. V lost 6 bases and J lost 10, with 13 bases in between. CDR1 and CDR2 (germline): SGHNT, YENEEA. This record comes from a study of shared clonotypes between healthy human individuals. Overall study findings and caveats: The authors expected sequencing depth to affect clonotype sharing among donors.

The assay was immunoSEQ multiplex PCR, and TCRdb's table has in-frame clones only and misses some. Of 2 million or so clones listed, 85% to 95% are singletons. The clonotype was recovered from a man between 18 and 29 years old in good health. Sequenced input: naive CD4+ T cells sorted from blood. The subset: CD45RA+ positively selected. V is TRBV11-3 and J is TRBJ2-1; D gene ambiguous. CDR3 in amino acids: CASSLTLGEQFF. Written as DNA, the CDR3 is TGTGCCAGCAGTTTGACTTTGGGGGAGCAGTTCTTC.